The rows below give T cell receptor beta chains drawn from one sample of a study of shared clonotypes between healthy human individuals. Profiled with immunoSEQ multiplex PCR; TCRdb holds only in-frame clones, not every one. The table lists around 1 million clones, 60% to 85% of them singletons. The sequencing sample was made of memory CD4+ T cells sorted from blood. These receptors were obtained from a man aged 18 to 35 in good health. Each CDR3 is given with its conserved first and last residue. The order of the fields is V gene, clone size, J gene, CDR3 length, D gene, CDR3 DNA, CDR3 protein. D genes are given only for firm matches. Clone size is not always given. Where it is, it says once, few, many or a class for expanded clones.

V: TRBV5-5; size: -; J: TRBJ1-1; length: 14; D: -; DNA: TGTGCCAGCAGCTTGGGATCCAGGAACACTGAAGCTTTCTTT; CDR3: CASSLGSRNTEAFF
V: TRBV2; size: once; J: TRBJ1-2; length: 12; D: -; DNA: TGTGCCAGCTCCGGGCAGCGCTATGGCTACACCTTC; CDR3: CASSGQRYGYTF
V: TRBV19; size: -; J: TRBJ1-5; length: 14; D: TRBD1; DNA: TGTGCCAGTAGTCAAACAGGGGTCAATCAGCCCCAGCATTTT; CDR3: CASSQTGVNQPQHF
V: TRBV6-4; size: few; J: TRBJ2-3; length: 16; D: TRBD2; DNA: TGTGCCAGCAGTGACTCGGGAACTAGCGGGGCAGATACGCAGTATTTT; CDR3: CASSDSGTSGADTQYF
V: TRBV28; size: -; J: TRBJ2-1; length: 17; D: TRBD2; DNA: TGTGCCAGCAGTTCTAGCGGGGGCCGTCCTGTATACAATGAGCAGTTCTTC; CDR3: CASSSSGGRPVYNEQFF
V: TRBV5-4; size: -; J: TRBJ1-1; length: 13; D: TRBD1; DNA: TGTGCCAGCAGCGTGACAGGGGTCTTGAAAGCTTTCTTT; CDR3: CASSVTGVLKAFF
V: TRBV4-2; size: -; J: TRBJ2-3; length: 14; D: -; DNA: TGTGCCAGCAGCCAAGTATCCCCGCCCTATACGCAGTATTTT; CDR3: CASSQVSPPYTQYF
V: TRBV20-1; size: -; J: TRBJ1-2; length: 10; D: -; DNA: TGCAGTGCCCTTTTCTATGGCTACACCTTC; CDR3: CSALFYGYTF
V: TRBV28; size: -; J: TRBJ1-6; length: 15; D: TRBD1; DNA: TGTGCCAGCAGACTAAGGGACAGGCCGAATTCACCCCTCCACTTT; CDR3: CASRLRDRPNSPLHF
V: TRBV4-3; size: -; J: TRBJ2-1; length: 16; D: -; DNA: TGCGCCAGCAGCCAAGAAGGACTCCTAGGCGGGATTGAGCAGTTCTTC; CDR3: CASSQEGLLGGIEQFF
V: TRBV2; size: -; J: TRBJ2-2; length: 15; D: TRBD1; DNA: TGTGCCAGCGCGCCCGGGACAGGGGTTCCCGGGGAGCTGTTTTTT; CDR3: CASAPGTGVPGELFF
V: TRBV7-8; size: -; J: TRBJ1-2; length: 13; D: -; DNA: TGTGCCAGCAGCCGTAGTGTAGACTATGGCTACACCTTC; CDR3: CASSRSVDYGYTF
V: TRBV4-3; size: -; J: TRBJ2-1; length: 21; D: -; DNA: TGCGCCAGCAGCCAAGATCTAGGATTAGCGACCATGTTAAGCTCCTACAATGAGCAGTTCTTC; CDR3: CASSQDLGLATMLSSYNEQFF
V: TRBV18; size: -; J: TRBJ1-2; length: 15; D: TRBD1; DNA: TGTGCCAGCTCACCAGCCGGGACAGGGACATATGGCTACACCTTC; CDR3: CASSPAGTGTYGYTF
V: TRBV11-2; size: -; J: TRBJ2-2; length: 14; D: -; DNA: TGTGCCAGCAGCTTAGAATTGCGCACCGGGGAGCTGTTTTTT; CDR3: CASSLELRTGELFF
V: TRBV18; size: few; J: TRBJ1-6; length: 14; D: -; DNA: TGTGCCAGCTCACCACAGAGGGCAGAGTCACCCCTCCACTTT; CDR3: CASSPQRAESPLHF
V: TRBV5-6; size: -; J: TRBJ2-2; length: 18; D: TRBD1; DNA: TGTGCCAGCAGCTTGCCCAGATTGACAGGGACGAACACCGGGGAGCTGTTTTTT; CDR3: CASSLPRLTGTNTGELFF
V: TRBV6-1; size: -; J: TRBJ1-5; length: 12; D: -; DNA: TGTGCCAGCACTAGGGTCGATCAGCCCCAGCATTTT; CDR3: CASTRVDQPQHF
V: TRBV5-1; size: -; J: TRBJ2-3; length: 15; D: -; DNA: TGCGCCAGCAGCCGCGGCGGGGCCAGCACAGATACGCAGTATTTT; CDR3: CASSRGGASTDTQYF
V: TRBV28; size: -; J: TRBJ1-6; length: 16; D: -; DNA: TGTGCCAGCAGTTTTCTCCCCATGACGGGGAATTCACCCCTCCACTTT; CDR3: CASSFLPMTGNSPLHF
V: TRBV6-5; size: -; J: TRBJ1-1; length: 12; D: TRBD1; DNA: TGTGCCAGCAGACCCGACAGGGGAGAAGCTTTCTTT; CDR3: CASRPDRGEAFF
V: TRBV7-9; size: -; J: TRBJ1-4; length: 14; D: -; DNA: TGTGCCAGCAGCCCAGGGTGGGTTAGGGAAAAACTGTTTTTT; CDR3: CASSPGWVREKLFF
V: TRBV6-1; size: few; J: TRBJ1-1; length: 14; D: TRBD1; DNA: TGTGCCAGCCGGGACAGGGCGTTAGGAACTGAAGCTTTCTTT; CDR3: CASRDRALGTEAFF
V: TRBV5-6; size: -; J: TRBJ1-3; length: 16; D: -; DNA: TGTGCCAGCAGCGCGCGGGACACTTACTCTGGAAACACCATATATTTT; CDR3: CASSARDTYSGNTIYF
V: TRBV5-6; size: once; J: TRBJ1-2; length: 14; D: TRBD1; DNA: TGTGCCAGCAGCCGCTCGGGGACAGGGACCTCCTACACCTTC; CDR3: CASSRSGTGTSYTF
V: TRBV2; size: -; J: TRBJ2-2; length: 14; D: TRBD2; DNA: TGTGCCAGTAGACTAGCGGGAGGGACCGGGGAGCTGTTTTTT; CDR3: CASRLAGGTGELFF
V: TRBV28; size: -; J: TRBJ2-1; length: 15; D: TRBD1; DNA: TGTGCCAGCAGGCGTACAGGGGCCCCCTACAATGAGCAGTTCTTC; CDR3: CASRRTGAPYNEQFF
V: TRBV6-6; size: -; J: TRBJ1-1; length: 13; D: TRBD1; DNA: TGTGCCAGCAATACAGGGGGGAACACTGAAGCTTTCTTT; CDR3: CASNTGGNTEAFF
V: TRBV7-2; size: -; J: TRBJ1-1; length: 15; D: -; DNA: TGTGCCAGCAGCCTTACCGGGACGGCCAACACTGAAGCTTTCTTT; CDR3: CASSLTGTANTEAFF
V: TRBV4-2; size: -; J: TRBJ2-2; length: 15; D: -; DNA: TGTGCCAGCAGCCGCGGGACGTCGAACACCGGGGAGCTGTTTTTT; CDR3: CASSRGTSNTGELFF
V: TRBV5-1; size: -; J: TRBJ1-1; length: 15; D: -; DNA: TGCGCCAGCAGCTTGAACCAAAACAAGAACACTGAAGCTTTCTTT; CDR3: CASSLNQNKNTEAFF
V: TRBV21-1; size: -; J: TRBJ2-7; length: 14; D: -; DNA: TGTGCCGCCCACGGGACAGGGGGAATCTACGAGCAGTACTTC; CDR3: CAAHGTGGIYEQYF
V: TRBV10-1; size: -; J: TRBJ2-1; length: 14; D: TRBD1; DNA: TGCGCCAGCAGACAGGGGTGGACCTACAATGAGCAGTTCTTC; CDR3: CASRQGWTYNEQFF
V: TRBV5-1; size: few; J: TRBJ1-4; length: 14; D: -; DNA: TGCGCCAGCAGCTGGGGTTTAACTAATGAAAAACTGTTTTTT; CDR3: CASSWGLTNEKLFF
V: TRBV4-3; size: few; J: TRBJ2-1; length: 13; D: -; DNA: TGCGCCAGCAGCCAAGGCGTGGGGTTAAGGCAGTTCTTC; CDR3: CASSQGVGLRQFF
V: TRBV29-1; size: -; J: TRBJ2-7; length: 11; D: -; DNA: TGCAGCGTTGAAGATTATGGCGAGCAGTACTTC; CDR3: CSVEDYGEQYF
V: TRBV7-8; size: -; J: TRBJ2-7; length: 18; D: -; DNA: TGTGCCAGCAGCTCTCAGGGGGGGTGGCAGGGTCTGAACTACGAGCAGTACTTC; CDR3: CASSSQGGWQGLNYEQYF
V: TRBV7-9; size: -; J: TRBJ2-5; length: 15; D: TRBD1; DNA: TGTGCCAGCAGCTCGTGGGACAGGCCTCAAGAGACCCAGTACTTC; CDR3: CASSSWDRPQETQYF
V: TRBV7-2; size: -; J: TRBJ2-7; length: 15; D: -; DNA: TGTGCCAGCAGCCCCCGGGCAGGGGGGATCAACGAGCAGTACTTC; CDR3: CASSPRAGGINEQYF
V: TRBV6-6; size: few; J: TRBJ2-6; length: 16; D: TRBD1; DNA: TGTGCCAGCGTCGACAGGGTTAATGCTGGGGCCAACGTCCTGACTTTC; CDR3: CASVDRVNAGANVLTF
V: TRBV30; size: -; J: TRBJ1-5; length: 16; D: TRBD1; DNA: TGTGCCTGGAGCCGGACAGGATTCTATAGCAATCAGCCCCAGCATTTT; CDR3: CAWSRTGFYSNQPQHF
V: TRBV18; size: -; J: TRBJ1-5; length: 14; D: -; DNA: TGTGCCAGCTCACCCGGAAAGAGGGATCAGCCCCAGCATTTT; CDR3: CASSPGKRDQPQHF
V: TRBV5-1; size: -; J: TRBJ2-3; length: 16; D: TRBD1; DNA: TGCGCCAGCAGCTCGATACCGGGACAGGGTGCAGATACGCAGTATTTT; CDR3: CASSSIPGQGADTQYF
V: TRBV5-6; size: -; J: TRBJ2-4; length: 18; D: -; DNA: TGTGCCAGCAGCTTGGCCCGACAGTTGGGCATAGCCAAAAACATTCAGTACTTC; CDR3: CASSLARQLGIAKNIQYF
V: TRBV4-1; size: -; J: TRBJ2-1; length: 16; D: TRBD2; DNA: TGCGCCAGCAGCCAAGATTTGCGGGGGGGCGTCGATGAGCAGTTCTTC; CDR3: CASSQDLRGGVDEQFF
V: TRBV7-9; size: -; J: TRBJ2-1; length: 13; D: TRBD2; DNA: TGTGCCAGCAGCTTTAGCGGGGGCAATGAGCAGTTCTTC; CDR3: CASSFSGGNEQFF
V: TRBV9; size: -; J: TRBJ2-1; length: 13; D: -; DNA: TGTGCCAGCAGCGTAGCCGGGTCCAATGAGCAGTTCTTC; CDR3: CASSVAGSNEQFF
V: TRBV7-9; size: -; J: TRBJ2-7; length: 14; D: TRBD1; DNA: TGTGCCAGCAGCTTTGAGGGGGCGAGATACGAGCAGTACTTC; CDR3: CASSFEGARYEQYF
V: TRBV7-9; size: -; J: TRBJ2-1; length: 15; D: -; DNA: TGTGCCAGCAGCTTAGAATTGGCAGGGTACAATGAGCAGTTCTTC; CDR3: CASSLELAGYNEQFF
V: TRBV18; size: once; J: TRBJ2-1; length: 17; D: -; DNA: TGTGCCAGCTCACCCCTGCCGAGGGGACTCGGTATTTCTGAGCAGTTCTTC; CDR3: CASSPLPRGLGISEQFF
V: TRBV2; size: -; J: TRBJ1-1; length: 12; D: TRBD1; DNA: TGTGCCAGCAGGCGACAGGGGGCTCCGGCTTTCTTT; CDR3: CASRRQGAPAFF
V: TRBV30; size: -; J: TRBJ1-2; length: 16; D: -; DNA: TGTGCCTGGAGCCGGGGGTATGTCTTTGAGGGCTATGGCTACACCTTC; CDR3: CAWSRGYVFEGYGYTF
V: TRBV28; size: -; J: TRBJ1-4; length: 14; D: -; DNA: TGTGCCAGCAGTGCGCAGGGGTTGGGCGAAAAACTGTTTTTT; CDR3: CASSAQGLGEKLFF
V: TRBV5-6; size: many; J: TRBJ2-7; length: 16; D: -; DNA: TGTGCCAGCAGCTTGAGGGCTAGCGCGAGCTCCTACGAGCAGTACTTC; CDR3: CASSLRASASSYEQYF
V: TRBV6-1; size: -; J: TRBJ2-5; length: 17; D: TRBD1; DNA: TGTGCCAGCAGTGATGGGACAGGGGCCCGGTGGGTGGAGACCCAGTACTTC; CDR3: CASSDGTGARWVETQYF
V: TRBV6-1; size: -; J: TRBJ2-2; length: 14; D: -; DNA: TGTGCCAGCAGGACAGGCAGGAACACCGGGGAGCTGTTTTTT; CDR3: CASRTGRNTGELFF
V: TRBV5-6; size: -; J: TRBJ2-5; length: 15; D: -; DNA: TGTGCCAGCAGCTTGGCCAGCTCAAGCGCGGAGACCCAGTACTTC; CDR3: CASSLASSSAETQYF
V: TRBV5-4; size: -; J: TRBJ2-2; length: 15; D: TRBD1; DNA: TGTGCCAGCAGCCCCGGACAGGGAAGGGCCGGGGAGCTGTTTTTT; CDR3: CASSPGQGRAGELFF
V: TRBV19; size: -; J: TRBJ1-2; length: 13; D: TRBD1; DNA: TGTGCCAGTAGTCTGGACAGGGACGGCGGCTACACCTTC; CDR3: CASSLDRDGGYTF